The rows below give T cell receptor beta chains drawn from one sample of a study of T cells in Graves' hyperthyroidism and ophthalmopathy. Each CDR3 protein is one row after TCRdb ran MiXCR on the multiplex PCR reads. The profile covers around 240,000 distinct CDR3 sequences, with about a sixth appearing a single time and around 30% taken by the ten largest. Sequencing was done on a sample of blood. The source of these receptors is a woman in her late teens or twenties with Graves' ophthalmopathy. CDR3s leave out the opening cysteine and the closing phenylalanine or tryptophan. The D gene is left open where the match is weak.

SAIRIQETQY	10	.	TRBV20-1
ASSQQGGTFPAYEQY	15	.	TRBV3-1
ASSQEDKVTEAF	12	.	TRBV3-1
ASSLRQGNQPQH	12	.	TRBV12-3/TRBV12-4
SARGLVSPGELF	12	.	TRBV20-1
AGSPAGNTEAF	11	.	TRBV30
ASSPLAGGPDEQY	13	TRBD2	TRBV27
ASSPTGVEYDTQY	13	.	TRBV3-1
ASSLLAGGRNEQF	13	TRBD2	TRBV11-2
ASSFFRSGNIQY	12	.	TRBV28
ASSYSPGAVAKNIQY	15	.	TRBV6-6
SGGQSSYNEQF	11	.	TRBV29-1
ASSLGLGREPDTQY	14	TRBD2	TRBV11-2
ASSSSTSGGYEQY	13	TRBD2	TRBV11-2
ASSVSGVSSYEQY	13	TRBD2	TRBV9
ASSLDQGGGYT	11	.	TRBV12-3/TRBV12-4
ASSVGGIGGETQY	13	.	TRBV9
ASSPHAPGANVLT	13	.	TRBV12-3/TRBV12-4
ASSMSPGTEAF	11	.	TRBV19
SVGQDYGYT	9	.	TRBV29-1
ASTEGWTQY	9	.	TRBV28
ASSGSSRGADTQY	13	.	TRBV25-1